What follows are 28 T cell receptor beta chains derived from one specimen sequenced in a study of tumor and adjacent non-tumor tissue in lung cancer. Three rounds of nested PCR, following a modified ARM-PCR protocol, produced the TCRbeta library. TCRdb recomputed calls from the multiplex PCR reads with MiXCR, one row per CDR3 protein. The sample consists of fewer than 100,000 distinct CDR3 sequences, around 76% of them appearing once. This sample's RNA came from whole unsorted tissue. This non-tumor lung sample came from over 3 cm beyond the tumor edge. What was sequenced was distant non-tumor lung tissue. The receptors derive from a woman aged 50 to 65 with non-small cell lung cancer.

Remarks on this clonotype: Relative to the germline gene, one junction end is altered; a read error may explain this. The genes are TRBV6-5 and TRBJ1-1; D is uncertain. The CDR3 has 13 residues. Looked up from germline, CDR1 is MNHEY and CDR2 is SVGAGI. The CDR3 spells CAGSYVMNTEAFF. DNA of the CDR3: TGTGCCGGCAGCTACGTTATGAACACTGAAGCTTTCTTT.

Remarks on this clonotype: The junction and the germline gene differ at one end; a read error may be behind it. V gene TRBV12-3 or TRBV12-4 combines with J gene TRBJ2-7; D may match TRBD1 or TRBD2 (6 bases each). This CDR3 region has 15 residues. DNA for the CDR3: TGTGCCAACAGTACCCGACAGGAGGGGTCCTACGAGCAGTACTTT. Its translation is CANSTRQEGSYEQYF.

Note on this clonotype: At one end the junction does not follow the germline gene, possibly because of a read error. The chain combines TRBV5-1 with TRBJ2-1; no definite D call. Germline values: CDR1 SGHRS, CDR2 YFSETQ. CDR3 size: 14 residues. CDR3 protein: CASSSWSSLNGQFF. The CDR3 DNA reads as TGTGCCAGCAGCAGTTGGAGTTCCCTGAATGGGCAGTTCTTC.

Points on this clonotype: A much larger clone lies one base from this, so it may be a read error. The V gene is TRBV28, the J gene TRBJ2-2; D possibly corresponds to TRBD2 (6 bases). CDR3 length: 16 amino acids. The germline V gene has CDR1 MDHEN and CDR2 SYDVKM. The V gene lost 7 bases and the J gene lost 0 bases, with 15 bases spanning the gap. In DNA form, the CDR3 reads TGTGCCAGCATCCTCCCCAGCGGGTCGAACACCGGGGAGCTGTTTTTT. Protein sequence: CASILPSGSNTGELFF. Looking up the rest from reference TRBV28 and TRBJ2-2 gives the full variable domain: DVKVTQSSRYLVKRTGEKVFLECVQDMDHENMFWYRQDPGLGLRLIYFSYDVKMKEKGDIPEGYSVSREKKERFSLILESASTNQTSMYLCASILPSGSNTGELFFGEGSRLTVL.

The V gene is TRBV6-5, the J gene TRBJ2-3; a possible D gene is TRBD2 (6 bases). Germline CDR1 and CDR2: MNHEY and SVGAGI. With 4 bases removed from V and 2 bases from J, the gap between germline ends came to 25 bases. This CDR3 comprises 19 residues. The DNA of the CDR3 is TGTGCCAGCAGTTGCTCCAACCGGGAGTCCCCCCGAACCACAGATACGCAGTATTTT. Translated: CASSCSNRESPRTTDTQYF.

This clonotype was observed a few times. A much bigger clone sits one base away, suggesting this may be a read error. This chain connects TRBV11-2 to TRBJ2-1, with 7 bases identical to TRBD2. V gave up 2 bases and J gave up 4 bases; unmatched junction bases: 23. CDR3 length: 21 amino acids. In germline, CDR1 is SGHAT, CDR2 FQNNGV. This CDR3 reads CASSLTRPGLVGGHGYNEQFF. The CDR3 region has the DNA TGTGCCAGCAGCTTAACGAGACCTGGACTAGTGGGAGGGCATGGGTACAATGAGCAGTTCTTC.

In this sample, this clonotype turned up many times. The genes are TRBV5-5 and TRBJ2-6; D may be TRBD1 (6 bases). V lost 2 bases to trimming and J lost 0 bases, with 21 bases between them. Germline assignment: CDR1 SGHKS and CDR2 YYEKEE (reference sequence). The CDR3 is made up of 20 amino acids. The CDR3 DNA follows: TGTGCCAGCAGCTTCTTTGCAACAGGGACATTCCTCTCTGGGGCCAACGTCCTGACTTTC. Translating gives CASSFFATGTFLSGANVLTF.

Notes on this clonotype: One junction end does not reproduce the germline sequence, and a read error may be involved. DNA of the CDR3: TGTGCAAGCTTGGCAGGGAGCTCCTACGAGCAGTATTTC. This codes for CASLAGSSYEQYF. The chain couples TRBV6-1 to TRBJ2-7; D tentatively reads TRBD1 or TRBD2 (5 bases each). Germline CDR1 and CDR2: MNHNS and SASEGT. The CDR3 length is 13 residues.

The sample holds a few counts of this clonotype. The chain recombines TRBV6-6 with TRBJ2-7; D might be TRBD1 or TRBD2, each matching 5 bases. Germline V lookup: CDR1 MNHNY, CDR2 SVGAGI (reference sequence). The CDR3 spans 14 residues. V lost 6 bases, J lost 2 bases, and 14 bases lay in between. CDR3 coding DNA: TGTGCCAGCAGGTCAAGGGACGGGACCTACGAGCAGTACTTC. It codes for CASRSRDGTYEQYF.

This clonotype was seen a single time. The final CDR3 position lacks the conserved phenylalanine or tryptophan, pointing to a likely read error. This chain joins TRBV11-2 and TRBJ2-1, with D uncertain. The CDR3 consists of 15 residues. Looked up from germline, CDR1 is SGHAT and CDR2 is FQNNGV. The CDR3 DNA sequence: TGTGCTAGCAGCTTATATTACGGCGGTTGGCATGAGCAGTTCGTC. Translating gives CASSLYYGGWHEQFV.

This sequence joins TRBV12-3 or TRBV12-4 and TRBJ2-5; 12 bases agree with TRBD2. Trimming cost V 2 bases and J 10 bases; bases outside gene matches: 14. This CDR3 is 17 amino acids long. The CDR3 DNA sequence: TGTGCCAGCAGTTTATTTTCCGGGACTAGCGGGTTTAAGGTCCAGTACTTC. It yields the protein CASSLFSGTSGFKVQYF.

About this clonotype: This may stem from a read error, because a much larger clone lies one nucleotide away. V usage is TRBV5-1 and J usage is TRBJ1-1, with D unresolved. This CDR3 is 11 amino acids long. V was cut by 9 bases and J by 1 base, with 7 bases left in between. Germline CDR1 SGHRS, CDR2 YFSETQ. Here the CDR3 DNA reads TGCGCCAACACAGAGAACACTGAAGCTTTCTTT. Protein product: CANTENTEAFF.

This clonotype was seen a single time. This chain joins TRBV29-1 and TRBJ2-5, with TRBD1 identical over 7 bases. V shed 5 bases, J shed 5 bases, and the junction held 14 bases outside the gene matches. The CDR3 has 15 residues. Germline V CDR1 and CDR2: SQVTM, ANQGSEA. The CDR3 bases are TGCAGCGTTCGCAAGGGGGCTACACTGGGGGAGACCCAGTACTTC. Protein: CSVRKGATLGETQYF.

The chain links TRBV12-3 or TRBV12-4 to TRBJ1-4; 7 bases match TRBD1. The CDR3 runs to 14 residues. Trimming removed 5 bases from V and 15 bases from J; junction bases left unmatched: 15. CDR3 loop: CASSQQGYDEELFF. The CDR3 DNA reads TGTGCCAGCAGTCAACAGGGGTATGATGAAGAATTGTTTTTT.

This clonotype was counted only a few times. This may stem from a read error, because a much larger clone lies one nucleotide away. The chain has TRBV12-3 or TRBV12-4 and TRBJ2-2, with D uncertain. V dropped 5 bases and J dropped 4 bases, with 5 bases sitting between them. There are 12 residues in the CDR3. This CDR3 reads CASSPSTGELFF. The DNA of the CDR3 is TGTGCCAGCAGTCCGAGCACCGGGGAGCTGTTTTTT.

This clonotype was counted ten times or more. The chain has TRBV6-2 or TRBV6-3 and TRBJ1-2, with D perhaps TRBD1 (5 bases). The germline V gene has CDR1 MNHEY and CDR2 SVGEGT. V lost 7 bases to trimming and J lost 0 bases, with 9 bases between them. This CDR3 comprises 13 residues. CDR3 nucleotides: TGTGCCAGCATGGACACAGCTAACTATGGCTACACCTTC. Encoded protein: CASMDTANYGYTF.

This clonotype was picked up many times. This chain links TRBV11-2 with TRBJ1-2, with D perhaps matching TRBD1 (5 bases). CDR1 and CDR2 from the germline V gene are SGHAT and FQNNGV. This CDR3 is built from 14 residues. V was cut by 0 bases and J by 4 bases, with 9 bases left in between. CDR3 in amino acids: CASSLDRGRYGYTF. DNA for the CDR3: TGTGCCAGCAGCTTAGATAGGGGACGCTATGGCTACACCTTC.

As to this clonotype: One junction end disagrees with the germline gene, perhaps due to a read error. The rearrangement links TRBV5-6 to TRBJ2-1, with D perhaps given as TRBD1 or TRBD2 (5 bases each). The CDR3 is 16 residues long. Germline V CDR1 and CDR2: SGHDT, YYEEEE. The CDR3 sequence: CASATPGASSYNEQLF. The CDR3 DNA reads TGTGCCAGCGCTACGCCCGGGGCAAGTTCCTACAATGAGCAGTTGTTC.

Concerning this clonotype itself: One end of the junction does not line up with germline, which may come from a read error. The genes are TRBV29-1 and TRBJ2-2; 11 nucleotides align to TRBD2. The CDR3 spans 18 residues. CDR1 SQVTM and CDR2 ANQGSEA come from the germline V gene. The CDR3 sequence is CSVEDEGTSGSFRGELCF. For the CDR3, the DNA is TGCAGTGTTGAAGATGAAGGAACTAGCGGGAGTTTTCGCGGGGAGCTGTGTTTT.

The chain carries TRBV5-4 and TRBJ2-7, with D perhaps TRBD1 or TRBD2 (5 bases each). The V gene lost 6 bases and the J gene lost 2 bases, with 12 bases spanning the gap. CDR3 length: 13 amino acids. Per germline, CDR1 SGHNT and CDR2 YYREEE (reference sequence). CDR3 residues: CASNMGRTYEQYF. CDR3 nucleotides: TGTGCCAGCAACATGGGACGGACCTACGAGCAGTACTTC.

Worth noting for this clonotype: An end of the junction does not agree with germline; a read error may underlie this. The gene calls are TRBV11-2 and TRBJ2-7; no clear D. CDR1 and CDR2 from the germline V gene are SGHAT and FQNNGV. The CDR3 length is 14 residues. CDR3 region: CASSLESGPAEHYF. As DNA, the CDR3 is TGTGCCAGCAGCTTAGAGTCTGGGCCGGCCGAGCACTACTTC.

Regarding this clonotype: This may be a read error, as it is one base from a much larger clone. V is TRBV28 and J is TRBJ2-7; 7 bases map to TRBD1. The CDR3 spans 17 residues. The V gene end was trimmed by 10 bases and the J gene end by 0 bases; junction bases not matched to a gene: 18. From germline, CDR1 is MDHEN and CDR2 SYDVKM. The CDR3, as DNA: TGTGCCAACAGCGAAGACGAGTGGGGACAGTCCTCCTACGAGCAGTACTTC. It specifies CANSEDEWGQSSYEQYF.

On this clonotype: Given a much more abundant clone one base away, this may be a read error. The CDR3 carries no conserved terminal phenylalanine or tryptophan, so it likely arises from a read error. The chain has TRBV11-2 and TRBJ2-7; D perhaps matches TRBD2 (5 bases). The CDR3 is 14 amino acids. Per the germline V gene, CDR1 is SGHAT and CDR2 is FQNNGV. V was pared by 4 bases and J by 7 bases, with 17 bases between. CDR3 sequence reads: CASSSRSEGGEQYI. For the CDR3, the DNA is TGTGCCAGCAGCTCGAGGAGCGAGGGTGGGGAGCAGTACATC.

With respect to this clonotype: Possible read error: a much larger clone is one base away. The CDR3 loop reads CASIENTEAFF. The CDR3 bases are TGCGCCAGCATAGAGAACACTGAAGCTTTCTTT. This sequence joins TRBV5-1 and TRBJ1-1, with D hard to call. Germline-derived CDR1 and CDR2 are SGHRS and YFSETQ. The CDR3 totals 11 residues. With 6 bases removed from V and 1 base from J, the gap between germline ends came to 4 bases.

About this clonotype itself: One end of the junction varies from germline; a read error may be responsible. The chain has TRBV4-1 and TRBJ1-6; D is unresolved. The CDR3 has 14 amino acids. Germline V CDR1 and CDR2: MGHRA, YSYEKL. As DNA, the CDR3 is TGCGTCAGCAGCCAAGAGTCAGTGGCTTCACACCTCCACTTT. Its protein product is CVSSQESVASHLHF.

A single count supports this clonotype. One end of the junction does not line up with germline, which may come from a read error. This chain joins TRBV6-1 and TRBJ2-3; D is ambiguous. The CDR3 contains 14 residues. Germline-derived CDR1 and CDR2 are MNHNS and SASEGT. In DNA form, the CDR3 reads TGTGCTAGCACCATCAATATCGACGGAGATATGCAGTATTTT. Residues: CASTINIDGDMQYF.

Comment on this clonotype: Germline and junction disagree at one end, which may indicate a read error. The chain employs TRBV6-1 and TRBJ2-7, with a weak D call TRBD2 (6 bases). The germline V gene has CDR1 MNHNS and CDR2 SASEGT. The CDR3 covers 15 residues. The CDR3 DNA reads TGTACCAGCAGCCTGGGACTTGAGGCGTACTATGAGCAGTACTTC. Protein: CTSSLGLEAYYEQYF.

On this clonotype: Since no conserved phenylalanine or tryptophan closes the CDR3, a read error is the likely cause. J is TRBJ2-7 and V is TRBV6-2 or TRBV6-3; weak D call: TRBD1 (5 bases). CDR1 and CDR2 (germline): MNHEY, SVGEGT. There are 14 residues in the CDR3. The CDR3 nucleotides are TGTGCCAGCGGTTACTCAGACAGAATCTACGAGCAGTACTTA. Protein product: CASGYSDRIYEQYL.